The 2 T cell receptor beta chains listed next were all sequenced from one sample in a study of blood T cell repertoires in COVID-19. Here immunoSEQ multiplex PCR was the method, and the copy in TCRdb shows in-frame clones only, minus some. The table has 250,000 to 300,000 clones, roughly 90% seen once. Input material: PBMCs or T cells enriched from blood (not recorded which). The receptors stem from a woman aged 40 to 50 with acute COVID-19.

This clone was detected once. J is TRBJ1-3 and V is TRBV28; D uncertain. There are 11 residues in the CDR3. Between the trimmed V and J ends, which lost 3 bases and 9 bases, there was a span of 6 bases. Germline V gene sequence: CDR1 MDHEN, CDR2 SYDVKM. CDR3 loop: CASSLRSTIYF. DNA for the CDR3: TGTGCCAGCAGTTTGAGGAGCACCATATATTTT.

This rearrangement joins TRBV6-5 to TRBJ1-2; 9 nucleotides match TRBD1. CDR3 size: 15 residues. The germline CDR1 and CDR2 sequences are MNHEY and SVGAGI. Trimming removed 6 bases from V and 4 bases from J; junction bases left unmatched: 9. The CDR3 spells CASRPQQGAGYGYTF. As DNA, the CDR3 is TGTGCCAGCAGACCCCAACAGGGGGCCGGCTATGGCTACACCTTC.